The 25 T cell receptor beta chains below all came from one sample that was sequenced in a study of cytomegalovirus exposure and HLA in healthy donors. Use of 60 Vbeta and 13 Jbeta primers characterized the PCR. Only in-frame clones appear in the TCRdb table, and some are missing; sequencing was by immunoSEQ multiplex PCR. The sample lists approximately 120,000 clones; 55% to 75% were seen once. The sample comprised PBMCs. The receptor set was obtained from a woman aged 65 to 85 in good health and CMV-seropositive.

J is TRBJ1-3 and V is TRBV25-1; possibly TRBD1 for D (6 bases). This CDR3 has 15 amino acids. Germline CDR1 and CDR2: MGHDK and SYGVNS. The V gene lost 4 bases and the J gene lost 1 base, with 11 bases spanning the gap. The CDR3 coding sequence is TGTGCCAGCAGTGTCGGGACAATATCTGGAAACACCATATATTTT. Its protein product is CASSVGTISGNTIYF.

The CDR3 protein is CASSPPTNVNTEAFF. The DNA for the CDR3 is TGTGCCAGCTCACCACCAACAAATGTGAACACTGAAGCTTTCTTT. V and J are TRBV18 and TRBJ1-1, with unresolved D. This CDR3 region has 15 residues. Germline loops: CDR1 KGHSH, CDR2 LQKENI. V was clipped by 0 bases and J by 0 bases, with 8 bases between them.

The chain employs TRBV6-5 and TRBJ2-7; 9 bases map to TRBD2. V dropped 8 bases and J dropped 3; count of bases not matched to a gene: 8. Germline V gene lookup returns CDR1 MNHEY and CDR2 SVGAGI. The CDR3 totals 14 residues. DNA of the CDR3: TGTGCCAGCCCTCGAGCGGGGGGTTTCTACGAGCAGTACTTC. Its translation: CASPRAGGFYEQYF.

The CDR3 coding sequence is TGTGCCAGCAGTTTACTTTTCCCGGGACAGGGAAGCTCCTACGAGCAGTACTTC. Its translation is CASSLLFPGQGSSYEQYF. The chain employs TRBV27 and TRBJ2-7, with 9 bases matching TRBD1. Germline V lookup: CDR1 MNHEY, CDR2 SMNVEV (reference sequence). V gave up 2 bases and J gave up 0 bases; unmatched junction bases: 11. This CDR3 has 18 amino acids.

This chain uses TRBV9 with TRBJ2-1, with unresolved D. V lost 0 bases and J 0 bases, leaving 7 bases between the germline ends. The CDR3 consists of 15 residues. In germline, CDR1 is SGDLS, CDR2 YYNGEE. CDR3 coding DNA: TGTGCCAGCAGCGTAGCCAGAACCTCCTACAATGAGCAGTTCTTC. Its translation is CASSVARTSYNEQFF.

The V and J genes are TRBV7-9 and TRBJ1-3; D not certain. The CDR3 has 15 residues. Germline-derived CDR1 and CDR2 are SEHNR and FQNEAQ (reference sequence). V shed 5 bases and J shed 2 bases, with 13 bases lying between them. CDR3: CASSAPGAAGNTIYF. CDR3 nucleotides: TGTGCCAGCAGCGCCCCGGGAGCGGCTGGAAACACCATATATTTT.

This sequence joins TRBV6-5 and TRBJ2-7; TRBD2 matches at 7 bases. This CDR3 spans 15 amino acids. With 4 bases clipped from V and 3 bases from J, the junction kept 9 bases outside the gene matches. From germline, CDR1 is MNHEY and CDR2 SVGAGI. This CDR3 reads CASSWGTGGIYEQYF. Written as DNA, the CDR3 is TGTGCCAGCAGTTGGGGGACGGGGGGTATCTACGAGCAGTACTTC.

The chain links TRBV18 to TRBJ1-6; D perhaps matches TRBD1 (5 bases). This CDR3 region has 14 residues. The germline CDR1 and CDR2 sequences are KGHSH and LQKENI. V lost 3 bases to trimming and J lost 7 bases, with 10 bases between them. The CDR3 coding sequence is TGTGCCAGCTCACCCGACAGTAGGAATTCACCCCTCCACTTT. It yields the protein CASSPDSRNSPLHF.

A single count supports this clone. The chain joins TRBV6-5 to TRBJ2-5; 8 positions match TRBD1. The CDR3 has 14 amino acids. Germline V CDR1 and CDR2: MNHEY, SVGAGI. J was trimmed by 5 bases and V by 2 bases; bases with no gene match: 4. CDR3 protein: CASSYQGAGETQYF. As DNA, the CDR3 is TGTGCCAGCAGTTACCAGGGGGCCGGGGAGACCCAGTACTTC.

This clone was detected once. V and J are TRBV6-6 and TRBJ2-7; D not certain. Trimming left V 0 bases short and J 6 bases short, with 15 bases between. This CDR3 contains 15 residues. Looked up from germline, CDR1 is MNHNY and CDR2 is SVGAGI (reference sequence). The CDR3 DNA is TGTGCCAGCAGTTACTCGATAGGTCAGGTCGGCGAGCAGTACTTC. This encodes CASSYSIGQVGEQYF.

In this sample, this clone turned up a few times. This chain uses TRBV10-2 with TRBJ2-1; 12 nucleotides agree with TRBD2. Germline V gives CDR1 WSHSY, CDR2 SAAADI. V lost 2 bases to trimming and J lost 12 bases; unmatched junction nucleotides: 11. The CDR3 totals 16 residues. In nucleotides, the CDR3 is TGCGCCAGCAGTGAGGGGCCTAGCGGGGGGGCCTTGAGGCAGTTCTTC. Its protein product is CASSEGPSGGALRQFF.

This chain joins TRBV4-2 and TRBJ2-5; 14 bases are a match to TRBD2. CDR3 length: 17 amino acids. With V trimmed by 4 bases and J by 5 bases, 9 bases remained unmatched. Germline assignment: CDR1 LGHNA and CDR2 YNFKEQ. The CDR3 spells CASSPRTSGGTGETQYF. The CDR3 bases are TGTGCCAGCAGCCCTCGGACTAGCGGGGGGACAGGGGAGACCCAGTACTTC.

V is TRBV5-1 and J is TRBJ1-2; D may be TRBD1 (5 bases). With 7 bases removed from V and 2 bases from J, the gap between germline ends came to 12 bases. The CDR3 is 13 residues long. Germline lookup yields CDR1 SGHRS and CDR2 YFSETQ. The CDR3 DNA is TGCGCCAGCGGCACGACAGAGAACTATGGCTACACCTTC. It encodes CASGTTENYGYTF.

The genes are TRBV7-8 and TRBJ2-7, with a weak D call TRBD1 (5 bases). The CDR3 loop spans 13 amino acids. CDR1 is SGHVS and CDR2 is FQNEAQ in the germline V gene. The V and J ends lost 5 bases and 7 bases respectively, with 15 bases between them. Written as DNA, the CDR3 is TGTGCCAGCAGCACCCAGACAGTGGGGGAGCAGTACTTC. It is translated as CASSTQTVGEQYF.

V usage is TRBV18 and J usage is TRBJ1-5, with 8 bases lining up with TRBD1. The germline V gene encodes CDR1 KGHSH and CDR2 LQKENI. With 6 bases clipped from V and 4 bases from J, the junction kept 8 bases outside the gene matches. CDR3 size: 15 residues. CDR3: CASSKQGDPNQPQHF. As DNA, the CDR3 is TGTGCCAGCTCGAAACAGGGGGATCCAAATCAGCCCCAGCATTTT.

V and J are TRBV25-1 and TRBJ1-4, with a tentative D call TRBD1 (5 bases). Germline CDR1 and CDR2: MGHDK and SYGVNS. The CDR3 sequence is 13 residues long. Trimming pared 3 bases from V and 8 bases from J, leaving 10 bases between. The CDR3 spells CASSEVGAEKLFF. The CDR3 coding sequence is TGTGCCAGCAGTGAGGTTGGGGCGGAAAAACTGTTTTTT.

This chain links TRBV2 with TRBJ2-5, with 7 positions matching TRBD2. J gave up 5 bases and V 6 bases, and 6 bases lay outside the gene matches. From germline, CDR1 is SNHLY and CDR2 FYNNEI. The CDR3 is 13 amino acids. The DNA for the CDR3 is TGTGCCAGCAGGGTGGAGGGAGGGGAGACCCAGTACTTC. Its protein product is CASRVEGGETQYF. Full variable domain (outside the CDR3, taken from reference TRBV2 and TRBJ2-5): EPEVTQTPSHQVTQMGQEVILRCVPISNHLYFYWYRQILGQKVEFLVSFYNNEISEKSEIFDDQFSVERPDGSNFTLKIRSTKLEDSAMYFCASRVEGGETQYFGPGTRLLVL.

The chain links TRBV7-2 to TRBJ1-6, with no clear D. In germline, CDR1 is SGHTA, CDR2 FQGNSA. V was pared by 5 bases and J by 10 bases, with 9 bases between. The CDR3 sequence is 12 residues long. CDR3 region: CASSHTRSPLHF. CDR3 DNA: TGTGCCAGCAGCCATACCAGGTCACCCCTCCACTTT.

The chain is built from TRBV6-4 and TRBJ1-6, with D perhaps TRBD1 (5 bases). The CDR3 is made up of 13 amino acids. V lost 7 bases and J lost 6, with 10 bases in between. Germline assignment: CDR1 MRHNA and CDR2 SNTAGT. CDR3 DNA sequence: TGTGCCAGCAAACAGGACCTTAATTCACCCCTCCACTTT. This codes for CASKQDLNSPLHF.

The chain combines TRBV6-6 with TRBJ2-7; 13 bases are a match to TRBD2. The CDR3 is 15 amino acids. The ends lost 4 bases at V and 2 bases at J; junction bases unmatched: 2. CDR1 and CDR2 (germline): MNHNY, SVGAGI (reference sequence). The CDR3 protein is CASSSTSGGAYEQYF. The DNA for the CDR3 is TGTGCCAGCAGTTCCACTAGCGGGGGGGCCTACGAGCAGTACTTC.

The rearrangement links TRBV27 to TRBJ1-5, with unresolved D. Trimming took 6 bases from V and 0 from J, leaving 12 bases between them. Looked up from germline, CDR1 is MNHEY and CDR2 is SMNVEV (reference sequence). This CDR3 region has 15 residues. CDR3 DNA sequence: TGTGCCAGCAGAGAGGTCGCAAATAGCAATCAGCCCCAGCATTTT. Amino acids: CASREVANSNQPQHF.

The V and J genes are TRBV5-1 and TRBJ1-1; no reliable D call. Between the trimmed V and J ends, which lost 3 bases and 2 bases, there was a span of 8 bases. Germline V gene sequence: CDR1 SGHRS, CDR2 YFSETQ. The CDR3 has 13 residues. CDR3 bases: TGCGCCAGCAGCTACGAGCGAAACACTGAAGCTTTCTTT. Protein sequence: CASSYERNTEAFF.

The chain recombines TRBV19 with TRBJ1-2; 7 nucleotides agree with TRBD1. The CDR3 contains 13 residues. CDR1 is LNHDA, CDR2 SQIVND, per germline (reference sequence). V trimming: 6 bases; J trimming: 4 bases; junction bases outside the gene matches: 5. CDR3 loop: CASSETGFYGYTF. Written as DNA, the CDR3 is TGTGCCAGTAGCGAGACAGGGTTCTATGGCTACACCTTC. Full variable domain (rest looked up from reference TRBV19 and TRBJ1-2): DGGITQSPKYLFRKEGQNVTLSCEQNLNHDAMYWYRQDPGQGLRLIYYSQIVNDFQKGDIAEGYSVSREKKESFPLTVTSAQKNPTAFYLCASSETGFYGYTFGSGTRLTVV.

The CDR3 coding sequence is TGTGCCAGCAGGCCCGGGGGTAATGAAAAACTGTTTTTT. It translates to CASRPGGNEKLFF. V and J are TRBV6-6 and TRBJ1-4; weak D call: TRBD1 (5 bases). Germline V CDR1 and CDR2: MNHNY, SVGAGI (reference sequence). This CDR3 is built from 13 residues. V was clipped by 6 bases and J by 4 bases, with 9 bases between them.

The chain uses TRBV2 and TRBJ1-5; perhaps TRBD1 as D (5 bases). V was shortened by 6 bases and J by 0 bases, with 15 bases between the two germline ends. CDR3 size: 16 residues. In germline, CDR1 is SNHLY, CDR2 FYNNEI. Here the CDR3 reads CASRAIQETSNQPQHF. In nucleotides, the CDR3 is TGTGCCAGCAGAGCCATACAGGAAACTAGCAATCAGCCCCAGCATTTT.